This T cell receptor beta chain was found in a study of ipilimumab plus nivolumab after autologous stem cell transplantation. Germline CDR1 reads KGHSH; CDR2 reads LQKENI. CDR3 length equals 12 residues. V shed 0 bases and J shed 5 bases, with 4 bases lying between them. Only in-frame clones appear in the TCRdb table, and some are missing; sequencing was by immunoSEQ multiplex PCR. Of 4,000 to 6,000 clones listed, about 63% are singletons. The sample consisted of PBMCs, taken in a trial of ipilimumab plus nivolumab as post-transplant consolidation. The chain employs TRBV18 and TRBJ2-5; D is uncertain. The clonotype was recovered from a male donor with multiple myeloma. CDR3 bases: TGTGCCAGCTCACCACCCTTGGAGACCCAGTACTTC. Translating gives CASSPPLETQYF. Full variable domain (remainder filled in from reference TRBV18 and TRBJ2-5): NAGVMQNPRHLVRRRGQEARLRCSPMKGHSHVYWYRQLPEEGLKFMVYLQKENIIDESGMPKERFSAEFPKEGPSILRIQQVVRGDSAAYFCASSPPLETQYFGPGTRLLVL.